This T cell receptor beta chain was sequenced for a study of blood T cells in healthy people across ages. In its sample, this clonotype was seen a few times. Its antigen is not identified. Extractions gave at least 5.5 micrograms of total RNA per sample. The use of a sample-barcoded 5' primer and a J-beta primer mix characterized a second PCR of roughly 6 to 11 cycles. Each CDR3 protein gets one entry after TCRdb re-called the 5' RACE reads with MiXCR. The sample lists around 1,700,000 distinct CDR3 sequences; 28% were seen once. Study-level points and caveats: CMV status of donors was unknown, possibly confounding expanded clonotype changes. Per million T cells, TCR beta diversity dropped roughly linearly as age increased.

This CDR3 contains 17 residues. The source of this sequence is a woman younger than 45 in good health. This chain connects TRBV21-1 to TRBJ2-5; TRBD1 is taken as the D call from the table, unchecked against the DNA. TRBV21-1 is termed a pseudogene. Sequencing was done on a sample of blood. The CDR3 DNA reads TGTGCCAGCAGCAAAGATGTGGTCAGGGGGAAGGAAGAGACCCAGTACTTC. Translated, it gives CASSKDVVRGKEETQYF.